Listed below are T cell receptor beta chains from one sample, sequenced in a study of shared clonotypes between healthy human individuals. The table came from immunoSEQ multiplex PCR; TCRdb's copy has only in-frame clones and leaves some out. The sample includes roughly 520,000 clones, around 95% of them seen just once. The sample taken for sequencing was naive CD4+ T cells sorted from blood. These receptor sequences come from a woman in her twenties or thirties in good health. Each CDR3 is given with its conserved first and last residue.

j_call,v_call,cdr3_aa
TRBJ1-5,TRBV5-8,CASSLGTSSNQPQHF
TRBJ1-2,TRBV4-1,CASSQGWDRTYGYTF
TRBJ2-3,TRBV6-5,CASSYERVPTDTQYF
TRBJ2-1,TRBV5-1,CASRSGQGPGMGQFF
TRBJ2-4,TRBV7-2,CASSLVSGRNIQYF
TRBJ2-7,TRBV6-1,CASSTGTGVFEQYF
TRBJ2-7,TRBV7-9,CASSLEGGGIYEQYF
TRBJ2-7,TRBV15,CATSRVGTPSYEQYF
TRBJ2-3,TRBV7-2,CASSLVGVIDTQYF
TRBJ1-2,TRBV4-1,CASSQGIGTSNYGYTF
TRBJ2-1,TRBV11-2,CASRTGGLEQFF
TRBJ1-2,TRBV4-1,CASSQGAYTGGRFYGYTF
TRBJ2-7,TRBV4-1,CASSQGLAGAVSYEQYF
TRBJ2-5,TRBV10-3,CAISGSSQETQYF
TRBJ2-1,TRBV6-1,CASSELGDYLYNEQFF
TRBJ1-1,TRBV11-2,CASSPGDGRPAFF
TRBJ2-7,TRBV29-1,CSVTKAGQGQFGQYF
TRBJ2-3,TRBV27,CASSSAGNWADTQYF
TRBJ1-4,TRBV6-5,CASSYSRQGGEKLFF
TRBJ2-5,TRBV6-1,CASTHTGTIQETQYF
TRBJ2-7,TRBV25-1,CASSGGVGEQYF
TRBJ2-1,TRBV9,CASNEKATSYNEQFF
TRBJ1-3,TRBV6-5,CASSWSRGSRNTIYF
TRBJ2-7,TRBV29-1,CSVPGQGAYEQYF
TRBJ1-5,TRBV4-2,CASSQEQSAYSNQPQHF
TRBJ2-5,TRBV9,CASSMDRATETQYF
TRBJ1-5,TRBV27,CASSLPTDSNQPQHF
TRBJ2-7,TRBV11-2,CASSFFFVSNEQYF
TRBJ2-5,TRBV6-7,CASSPNLGLALLLEETQYF
TRBJ2-1,TRBV9,CASSATRFEQFF
TRBJ1-5,TRBV6-6,CASTAEAGGHQPQHF
TRBJ1-2,TRBV6-5,CASSNRQDANYGYTF
TRBJ2-3,TRBV19,CASSRDRGLDTQYF
TRBJ2-1,TRBV9,CASSPRLAGVYNEQFF
TRBJ1-6,TRBV30,CAWMGQRNSPLHF
TRBJ1-2,TRBV2,CASSGQGANYGYTF
TRBJ1-1,TRBV18,CASSPGTNTEAFF
TRBJ2-1,TRBV4-1,CASSQDKGSSAHNEQFF
TRBJ2-2,TRBV28,CASSLWGLAVTGELFF
TRBJ2-3,TRBV28,CASTPGGRVVDTQYF
TRBJ2-7,TRBV19,CASSVQGASHEQYF
TRBJ1-1,TRBV5-6,CASSWRHRGRGTEAFF
TRBJ1-1,TRBV18,CASSQGVTGPGGTEAFF
TRBJ2-1,TRBV5-1,CASSLRIHSVYNEQFF
TRBJ1-5,TRBV4-2,CASSQRVGDQPQHF
TRBJ1-2,TRBV7-9,CASSAGTGRGYTF
TRBJ1-1,TRBV4-1,CASSQDGAGINTEAFF
TRBJ2-7,TRBV4-1,CASSQEESAGLSGEQYF
TRBJ2-1,TRBV28,CASSPDRRYEQFF